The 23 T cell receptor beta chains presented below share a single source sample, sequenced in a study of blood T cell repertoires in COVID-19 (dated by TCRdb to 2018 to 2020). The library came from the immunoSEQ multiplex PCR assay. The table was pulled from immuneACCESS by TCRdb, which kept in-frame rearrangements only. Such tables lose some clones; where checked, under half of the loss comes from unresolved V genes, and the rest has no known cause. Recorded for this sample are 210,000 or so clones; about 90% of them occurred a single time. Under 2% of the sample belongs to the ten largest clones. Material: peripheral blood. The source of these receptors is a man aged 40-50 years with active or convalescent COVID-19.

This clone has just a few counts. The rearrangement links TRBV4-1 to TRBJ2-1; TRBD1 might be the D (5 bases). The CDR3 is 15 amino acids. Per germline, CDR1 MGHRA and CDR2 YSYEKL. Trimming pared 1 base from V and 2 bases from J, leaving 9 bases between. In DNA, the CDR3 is TGCGCCAGCAGCCAAGTTATAGGGGCCTACAATGAGCAGTTCTTC. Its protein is CASSQVIGAYNEQFF.

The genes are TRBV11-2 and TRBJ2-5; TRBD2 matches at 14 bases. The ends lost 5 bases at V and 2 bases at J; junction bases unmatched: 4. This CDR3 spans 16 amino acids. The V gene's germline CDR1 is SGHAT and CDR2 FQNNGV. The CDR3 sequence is CASSIRLAGGQETQYF. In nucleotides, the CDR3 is TGTGCCAGCAGCATACGACTAGCGGGAGGGCAAGAGACCCAGTACTTC. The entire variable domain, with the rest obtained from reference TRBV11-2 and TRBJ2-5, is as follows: EAGVAQSPRYKIIEKRQSVAFWCNPISGHATLYWYQQILGQGPKLLIQFQNNGVVDDSQLPKDRFSAERLKGVDSTLKIQPAKLEDSAVYLCASSIRLAGGQETQYFGPGTRLLVL.

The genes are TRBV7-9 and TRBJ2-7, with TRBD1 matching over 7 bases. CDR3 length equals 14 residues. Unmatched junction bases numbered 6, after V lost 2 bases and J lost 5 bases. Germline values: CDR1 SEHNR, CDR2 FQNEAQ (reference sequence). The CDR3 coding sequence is TGTGCCAGCAGCTTATTGGCAGGGGGAAACGAGCAGTACTTC. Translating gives CASSLLAGGNEQYF.

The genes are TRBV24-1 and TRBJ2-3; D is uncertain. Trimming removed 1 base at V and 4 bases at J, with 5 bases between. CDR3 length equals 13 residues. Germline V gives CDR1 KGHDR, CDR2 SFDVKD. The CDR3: CATSDFNPDTQYF. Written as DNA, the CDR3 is TGTGCCACCAGTGATTTTAATCCAGATACGCAGTATTTT.

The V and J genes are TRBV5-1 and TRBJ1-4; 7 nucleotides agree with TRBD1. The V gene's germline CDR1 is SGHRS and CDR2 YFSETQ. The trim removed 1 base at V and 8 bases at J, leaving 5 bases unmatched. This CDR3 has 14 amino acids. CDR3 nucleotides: TGCGCCAGCAGCTTGCGGCAGGGGGACGAAAAACTGTTTTTT. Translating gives CASSLRQGDEKLFF. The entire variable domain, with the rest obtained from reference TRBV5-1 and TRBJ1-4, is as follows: KAGVTQTPRYLIKTRGQQVTLSCSPISGHRSVSWYQQTPGQGLQFLFEYFSETQRNKGNFPGRFSGRQFSNSRSEMNVSTLELGDSALYLCASSLRQGDEKLFFGSGTQLSVL.

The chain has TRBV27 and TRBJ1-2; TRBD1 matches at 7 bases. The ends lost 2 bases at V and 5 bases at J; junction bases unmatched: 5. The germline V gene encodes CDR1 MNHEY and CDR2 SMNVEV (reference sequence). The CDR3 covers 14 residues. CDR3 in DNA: TGTGCCAGCAGTTTAGATCCAGGGGGGTATGGCTACACCTTC. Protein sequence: CASSLDPGGYGYTF.

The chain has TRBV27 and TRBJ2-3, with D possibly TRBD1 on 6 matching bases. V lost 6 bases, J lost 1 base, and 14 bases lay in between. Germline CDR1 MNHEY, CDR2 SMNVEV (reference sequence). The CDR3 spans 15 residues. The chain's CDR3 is CASRTPGARTDTQYF. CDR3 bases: TGTGCCAGCAGGACGCCAGGGGCTCGCACAGATACGCAGTATTTT.

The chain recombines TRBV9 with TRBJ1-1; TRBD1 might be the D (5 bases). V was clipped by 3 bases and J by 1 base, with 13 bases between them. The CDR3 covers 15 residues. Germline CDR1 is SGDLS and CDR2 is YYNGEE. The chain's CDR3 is CASSAIQAPNTEAFF. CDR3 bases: TGTGCCAGCAGCGCCATACAGGCGCCGAACACTGAAGCTTTCTTT.

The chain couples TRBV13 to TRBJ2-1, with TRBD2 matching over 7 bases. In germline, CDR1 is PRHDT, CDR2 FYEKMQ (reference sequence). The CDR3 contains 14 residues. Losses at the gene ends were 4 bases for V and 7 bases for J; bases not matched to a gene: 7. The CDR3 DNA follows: TGTGCCAGCAGCTCCCAGACTAGCCAGAATGAGCAGTTCTTC. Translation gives CASSSQTSQNEQFF. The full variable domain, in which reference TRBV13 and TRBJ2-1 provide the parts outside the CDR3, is AAGVIQSPRHLIKEKRETATLKCYPIPRHDTVYWYQQGPGQDPQFLISFYEKMQSDKGSIPDRFSAQQFSDYHSELNMSSLELGDSALYFCASSSQTSQNEQFFGPGTRLTVL.

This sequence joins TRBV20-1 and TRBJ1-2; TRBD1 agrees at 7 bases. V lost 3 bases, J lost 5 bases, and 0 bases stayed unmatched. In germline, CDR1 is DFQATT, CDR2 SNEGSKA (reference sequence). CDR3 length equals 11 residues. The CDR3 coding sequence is TGCAGTGCTAGGACAGGGTATGGCTACACCTTC. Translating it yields CSARTGYGYTF.

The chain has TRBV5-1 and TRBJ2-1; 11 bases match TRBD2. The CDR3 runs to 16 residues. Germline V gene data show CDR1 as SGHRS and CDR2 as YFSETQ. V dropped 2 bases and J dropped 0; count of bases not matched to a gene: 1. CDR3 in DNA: TGCGCCAGCAGCTTAACTAGCGGGAGCTCCTACAATGAGCAGTTCTTC. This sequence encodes CASSLTSGSSYNEQFF.

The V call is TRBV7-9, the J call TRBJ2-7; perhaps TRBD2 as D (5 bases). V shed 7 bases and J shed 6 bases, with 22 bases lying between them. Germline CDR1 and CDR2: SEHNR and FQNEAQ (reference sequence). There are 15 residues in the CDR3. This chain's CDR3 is CASTPGRAFLGEQYF. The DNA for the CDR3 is TGTGCCAGCACCCCGGGAAGGGCCTTCCTGGGCGAGCAGTACTTC.

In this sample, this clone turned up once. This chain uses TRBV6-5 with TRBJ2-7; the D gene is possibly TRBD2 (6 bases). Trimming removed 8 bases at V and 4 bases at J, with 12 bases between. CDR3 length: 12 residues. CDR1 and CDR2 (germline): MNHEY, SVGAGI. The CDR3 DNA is TGTGCCAGCCTGGCTGGGGGGTACGAGCAGTACTTC. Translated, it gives CASLAGGYEQYF.

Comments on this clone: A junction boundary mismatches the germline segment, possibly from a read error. The CDR3 reads CASSEGGYPRTGNYGYTF. CDR3 nucleotides: TGTGCCAGCAGTGAAGGAGGCTACCCCAGGACAGGGAACTACGGCTACACCTTC. This chain uses TRBV2 with TRBJ1-2; 8 bases are shared with TRBD1. CDR3 size: 18 residues. From germline, CDR1 is SNHLY and CDR2 FYNNEI.

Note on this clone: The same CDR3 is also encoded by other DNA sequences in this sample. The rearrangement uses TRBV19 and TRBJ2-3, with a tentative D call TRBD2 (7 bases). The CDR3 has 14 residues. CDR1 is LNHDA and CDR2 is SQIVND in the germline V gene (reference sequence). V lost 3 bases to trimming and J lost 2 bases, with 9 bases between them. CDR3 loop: CASSIRGATDTQYF. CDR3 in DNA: TGTGCCAGTAGTATCCGGGGGGCCACAGATACGCAGTATTTT.

Written as DNA, the CDR3 is TGTGCCAGCAGCAGCACCGCAGGGAGGGGAACTAATGAAAAACTGTTTTTT. This codes for CASSSTAGRGTNEKLFF. The chain employs TRBV9 and TRBJ1-4, with D perhaps matching TRBD1 (5 bases). V was shortened by 4 bases and J by 1 base, with 17 bases between the two germline ends. From germline, CDR1 is SGDLS and CDR2 YYNGEE. The CDR3 is made up of 17 amino acids. The full variable domain, in which reference TRBV9 and TRBJ1-4 provide the parts outside the CDR3, is DSGVTQTPKHLITATGQRVTLRCSPRSGDLSVYWYQQSLDQGLQFLIQYYNGEERAKGNILERFSAQQFPDLHSELNLSSLELGDSALYFCASSSTAGRGTNEKLFFGSGTQLSVL.

This CDR3 reads CASSPQLGLSEAFF. The CDR3 bases are TGTGCCAGCTCACCTCAGCTAGGCCTATCTGAAGCTTTCTTT. This chain joins TRBV18 and TRBJ1-1; D gene uncertain. Germline V CDR1 and CDR2: KGHSH, LQKENI. The V end lost 3 bases, the J end lost 6 bases, and 14 bases lay between the germline ends. The CDR3 length is 14 residues.

The CDR3 bases are TGTGCCAGCAGGACAGGGCCGAACACTGAAGCTTTCTTT. As protein: CASRTGPNTEAFF. J is TRBJ1-1 and V is TRBV28; 7 nucleotides agree with TRBD1. From germline, CDR1 is MDHEN and CDR2 SYDVKM. V shed 6 bases, J shed 1 base, and the junction held 2 bases outside the gene matches. This CDR3 contains 13 residues.

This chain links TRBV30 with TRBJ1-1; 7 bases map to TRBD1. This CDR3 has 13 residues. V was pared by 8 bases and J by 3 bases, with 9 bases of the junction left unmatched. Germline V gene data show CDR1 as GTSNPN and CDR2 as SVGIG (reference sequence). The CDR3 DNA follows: TGTGCCAGCACAAAGACAGGGTACACTGAAGCTTTCTTT. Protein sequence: CASTKTGYTEAFF.

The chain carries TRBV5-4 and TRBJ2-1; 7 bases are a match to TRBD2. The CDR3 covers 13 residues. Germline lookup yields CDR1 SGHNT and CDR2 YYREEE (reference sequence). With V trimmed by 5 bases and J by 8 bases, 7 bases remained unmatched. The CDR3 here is CASRDGTTDEQFF. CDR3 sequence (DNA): TGTGCCAGCAGGGACGGGACTACCGATGAGCAGTTCTTC. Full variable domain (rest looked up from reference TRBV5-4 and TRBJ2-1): ETGVTQSPTHLIKTRGQQVTLRCSSQSGHNTVSWYQQALGQGPQFIFQYYREEENGRGNFPPRFSGLQFPNYSSELNVNALELDDSALYLCASRDGTTDEQFFGPGTRLTVL.

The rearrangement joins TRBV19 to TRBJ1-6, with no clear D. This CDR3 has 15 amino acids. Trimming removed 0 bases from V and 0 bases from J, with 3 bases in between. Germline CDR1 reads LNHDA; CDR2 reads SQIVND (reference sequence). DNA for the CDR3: TGTGCCAGTAGTATAGACGTCTCCTATAATTCACCCCTCCACTTT. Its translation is CASSIDVSYNSPLHF.

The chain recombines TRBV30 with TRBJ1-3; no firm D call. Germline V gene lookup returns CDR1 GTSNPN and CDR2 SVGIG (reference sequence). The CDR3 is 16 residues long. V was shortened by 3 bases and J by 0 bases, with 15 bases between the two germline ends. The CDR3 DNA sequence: TGTGCCTGGAGCGGCGGACTCCTGAGCTCTGGAAACACCATATATTTT. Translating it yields CAWSGGLLSSGNTIYF.

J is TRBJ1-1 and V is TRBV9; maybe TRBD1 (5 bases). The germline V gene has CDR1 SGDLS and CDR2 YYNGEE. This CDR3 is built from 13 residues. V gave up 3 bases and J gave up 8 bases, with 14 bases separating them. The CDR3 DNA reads TGTGCCAGCAGCGACTTAGAAGGGGCAGAAGCTTTCTTT. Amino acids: CASSDLEGAEAFF. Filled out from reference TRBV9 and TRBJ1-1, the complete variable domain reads DSGVTQTPKHLITATGQRVTLRCSPRSGDLSVYWYQQSLDQGLQFLIQYYNGEERAKGNILERFSAQQFPDLHSELNLSSLELGDSALYFCASSDLEGAEAFFGQGTRLTVV.